Below, 17 T cell receptor beta chains from the same sample are listed, as sequenced in a study of blood T cell repertoires in COVID-19. Libraries were prepared by immunoSEQ multiplex PCR; TCRdb keeps only in-frame clonotypes and omits some of them. The table lists a few hundred thousand clones, roughly 80% of them singletons. What was sequenced was peripheral blood. Every receptor here comes from a woman aged 18-35 years with acute or convalescent COVID-19.

V is TRBV10-3 and J is TRBJ2-1; tentatively, D is TRBD2 (5 bases). The CDR3 is 13 residues long. Trimming removed 2 bases at V and 6 bases at J, with 8 bases between. CDR1 is ENHRY and CDR2 is SYGVKD in the germline V gene. CDR3 residues: CAISEGLTNEQFF. The CDR3 DNA is TGTGCCATCAGTGAGGGACTTACCAATGAGCAGTTCTTC.

The V and J genes are TRBV28 and TRBJ2-5; the D gene is possibly TRBD1 (6 bases). Germline assignment: CDR1 MDHEN and CDR2 SYDVKM. The CDR3 contains 14 residues. The CDR3 DNA reads as TGTGCTATCCAAAGGGGGAGAGTAGTGGAGACCCAGTACTTC. Translation: CAIQRGRVVETQYF.

This rearrangement joins TRBV27 to TRBJ2-5, with 9 positions matching TRBD1. The CDR3 sequence is 13 residues long. J was trimmed by 5 bases and V by 2 bases; bases with no gene match: 0. CDR1 and CDR2 (germline): MNHEY, SMNVEV (reference sequence). In DNA, the CDR3 is TGTGCCAGCAGTTTAGACAGGGGGGAGACCCAGTACTTC. Amino acids: CASSLDRGETQYF.

This rearrangement joins TRBV5-7 to TRBJ1-4; no definite D call. TRBV5-7 is assigned to the ORF class and has an uncertain function. Trimming shortened V by 0 bases and J by 5 bases, and 2 bases separated the two germline ends. This CDR3 is 12 amino acids long. In DNA form, the CDR3 reads TGTGCCAGCAGCTTGGTAAATGAAAAACTGTTTTTT. Translating gives CASSLVNEKLFF.

This clone was picked up a small number of times. The rearrangement uses TRBV30 and TRBJ1-1; D perhaps matches TRBD1 (5 bases). CDR1 and CDR2 (germline): GTSNPN, SVGIG (reference sequence). Between the trimmed V and J ends, which lost 2 bases and 0 bases, there was a span of 7 bases. CDR3 length equals 13 residues. Here the CDR3 DNA reads TGTGCCTGGAGTCCAGGGTTGAACACTGAAGCTTTCTTT. Translating it yields CAWSPGLNTEAFF.

The sample holds a few counts of this clone. The J gene is TRBJ1-1, the V gene TRBV5-4; D may be TRBD1 (6 bases). Trimming pared 4 bases from V and 1 base from J, leaving 11 bases between. This CDR3 spans 14 amino acids. CDR1 is SGHNT, CDR2 YYREEE, per germline (reference sequence). The DNA for the CDR3 is TGTGCCAGCAGCGGTGACAGGAGGAACACTGAAGCTTTCTTT. Encoded protein: CASSGDRRNTEAFF. Together with reference TRBV5-4 and TRBJ1-1, the CDR3 gives the full variable domain: ETGVTQSPTHLIKTRGQQVTLRCSSQSGHNTVSWYQQALGQGPQFIFQYYREEENGRGNFPPRFSGLQFPNYSSELNVNALELDDSALYLCASSGDRRNTEAFFGQGTRLTVV.

This chain links TRBV24-1 with TRBJ2-1; the match to TRBD2 covers 9 bases. Germline assignment: CDR1 KGHDR and CDR2 SFDVKD. The CDR3 consists of 14 residues. Trimming cost V 5 bases and J 9 bases; bases outside gene matches: 7. CDR3 bases: TGTGCCACCAGTGCGGCTAGCGGGATTGGTGAGCAGTTCTTC. It translates to CATSAASGIGEQFF.

The genes are TRBV19 and TRBJ1-2; the match to TRBD1 covers 7 bases. Losses at the gene ends were 5 bases for V and 4 bases for J; bases not matched to a gene: 13. This CDR3 comprises 16 residues. Germline CDR1 and CDR2: LNHDA and SQIVND (reference sequence). CDR3 sequence (DNA): TGTGCCAGTAGTCCGAAAACTCTAGACAGGGCCTATGGCTACACCTTC. This encodes CASSPKTLDRAYGYTF.

The chain employs TRBV6-2 or TRBV6-3 and TRBJ1-5; TRBD1 is a possible D gene (6 bases). V dropped 2 bases and J dropped 4 bases, with 9 bases sitting between them. This CDR3 comprises 14 residues. CDR1 and CDR2 (germline): MNHEY, SVGEGT. CDR3 residues: CASSYPTGNQPQHF. CDR3 in DNA: TGTGCCAGCAGTTACCCCACAGGGAATCAGCCCCAGCATTTT.

The chain combines TRBV3-1 (or the pseudogene TRBV3-2) with TRBJ1-1; unclear D gene. V lost 2 bases and J 8 bases, leaving 12 bases between the germline ends. Germline CDR1 LGHDT, CDR2 YNNKEL (reference sequence). CDR3 length equals 13 residues. This CDR3 reads CASSQSGGGEAFF. The DNA for the CDR3 is TGTGCCAGCAGCCAATCAGGAGGAGGGGAAGCTTTCTTT.

This chain joins TRBV7-8 and TRBJ2-3, with 9 bases lining up with TRBD1. The CDR3 is made up of 15 amino acids. After removal of 4 bases from V and 2 bases from J, the junction contained 4 bases not matched to a gene. CDR1 and CDR2 from the germline V gene are SGHVS and FQNEAQ. The CDR3 here is CASSYRTGDTDTQYF. The CDR3 region has the DNA TGTGCCAGCAGCTATAGGACAGGGGACACAGATACGCAGTATTTT. Together with reference TRBV7-8 and TRBJ2-3, the CDR3 gives the full variable domain: GAGVSQSPRYKVAKRGQDVALRCDPISGHVSLFWYQQALGQGPEFLTYFQNEAQLDKSGLPSDRFFAERPEGSVSTLKIQRTQQEDSAVYLCASSYRTGDTDTQYFGPGTRLTVL.

This sequence joins TRBV30 and TRBJ1-1; 9 bases line up with TRBD1. V trimming: 3 bases; J trimming: 6 bases; junction bases outside the gene matches: 8. CDR3 length: 14 amino acids. Germline lookup yields CDR1 GTSNPN and CDR2 SVGIG (reference sequence). The CDR3 is CAWRGDRELAEAFF. The CDR3 region has the DNA TGTGCCTGGAGGGGGGACAGGGAGTTAGCTGAAGCTTTCTTT.

The chain couples TRBV4-1 to TRBJ2-7; 10 nucleotides line up with TRBD2. The CDR3 runs 17 residues. V shed 3 bases, J shed 3 bases, and the junction held 11 bases outside the gene matches. From germline, CDR1 is MGHRA and CDR2 YSYEKL. CDR3 sequence (DNA): TGCGCCAGCAGCCAGGGGATTCTAGCGGGAGTGGTCTACGAGCAGTACTTC. Its translation: CASSQGILAGVVYEQYF.

The chain links TRBV4-3 to TRBJ1-3, with a weak D call TRBD1 (6 bases). The CDR3 spans 17 residues. Trimming stripped 0 bases from V and 3 bases from J, with 15 bases between. The germline V gene encodes CDR1 LGHNA and CDR2 YSLEER. CDR3: CASSQEGRGFGGNTIYF. CDR3 DNA: TGCGCCAGCAGCCAAGAAGGAAGGGGGTTTGGTGGAAACACCATATATTTT.

This chain links TRBV12-5 with TRBJ2-7; TRBD1 agrees at 9 bases. CDR3 length: 15 residues. Germline V gives CDR1 LGHNT, CDR2 FRNRAP. In nucleotides, the CDR3 is TGTGCCTCCGGGACAGGGCATCCAGGGGGCTACGAGCAGTACTTC. Protein sequence: CASGTGHPGGYEQYF.

The rearrangement joins TRBV18 to TRBJ2-5, with 11 nucleotides matching TRBD2. Germline V lookup: CDR1 KGHSH, CDR2 LQKENI. CDR3 length: 16 residues. Trimming cost V 3 bases and J 5 bases; bases outside gene matches: 8. CDR3: CASSPELLAGVETQYF. The CDR3 DNA is TGTGCCAGCTCACCCGAGCTACTAGCGGGAGTGGAGACCCAGTACTTC.

The CDR3, as DNA: TGTGCCAGCAGCCGGGACAGATTAGAAGAGACCCAGTACTTC. Translated, it gives CASSRDRLEETQYF. The chain combines TRBV6-5 with TRBJ2-5; 7 bases match TRBD1. V dropped 6 bases and J dropped 3; count of bases not matched to a gene: 7. Germline V gives CDR1 MNHEY, CDR2 SVGAGI. CDR3 length equals 14 residues.